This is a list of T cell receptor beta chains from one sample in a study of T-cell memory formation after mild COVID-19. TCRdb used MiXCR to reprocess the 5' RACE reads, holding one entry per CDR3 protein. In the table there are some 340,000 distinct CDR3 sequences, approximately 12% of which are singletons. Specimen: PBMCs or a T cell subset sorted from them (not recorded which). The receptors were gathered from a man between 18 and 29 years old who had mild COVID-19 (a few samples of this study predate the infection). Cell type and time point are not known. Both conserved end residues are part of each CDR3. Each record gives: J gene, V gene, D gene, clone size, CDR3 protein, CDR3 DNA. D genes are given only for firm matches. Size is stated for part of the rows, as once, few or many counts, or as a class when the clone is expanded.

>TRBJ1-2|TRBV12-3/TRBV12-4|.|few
CASSLALGGVTTF
TGTGCCAGCAGTTTAGCGCTGGGAGGGGTGACCACCTTC
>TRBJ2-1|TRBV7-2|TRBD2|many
CASSQAGGGYEQFF
TGTGCCAGCAGCCAAGCGGGGGGGGGCTATGAGCAGTTCTTC
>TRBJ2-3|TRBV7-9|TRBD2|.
CASSRAAGPTSADTQYF
TGTGCCAGCAGCCGGGCAGCGGGGCCAACCAGCGCAGATACGCAGTATTTT
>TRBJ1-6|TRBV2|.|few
CASKLQGNSPLHF
TGTGCCAGCAAATTGCAGGGTAACTCACCCCTCCACTTT
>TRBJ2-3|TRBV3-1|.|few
CASSQDKSDTQYF
TGTGCCAGCAGCCAAGATAAGTCAGATACGCAGTATTTT
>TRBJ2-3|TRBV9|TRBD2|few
CASSHGLAGTTDTQYF
TGTGCCAGCAGCCATGGACTAGCGGGGACCACAGATACGCAGTATTTT
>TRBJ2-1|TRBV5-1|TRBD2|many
CASSSGLADSYNEQFF
TGCGCCAGCAGCTCGGGACTAGCGGACTCCTACAATGAGCAGTTCTTC
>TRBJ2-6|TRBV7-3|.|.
CASSLSTGFGANVLTF
TGTGCCAGCAGCTTATCCACAGGGTTTGGGGCCAACGTCCTGACTTTC
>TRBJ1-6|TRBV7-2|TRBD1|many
CASSPADRAGYSPLHF
TGTGCCAGCAGCCCTGCTGACAGGGCAGGGTATTCACCCCTCCACTTT
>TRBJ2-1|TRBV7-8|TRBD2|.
CASSPRLAGGRSYNEQFF
TGTGCCAGCAGCCCGCGACTAGCGGGGGGGCGTTCCTACAATGAGCAGTTCTTC
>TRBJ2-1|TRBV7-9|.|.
CASSLAADREEQFF
TGTGCCAGCAGCTTAGCGGCCGATCGGGAAGAGCAGTTCTTC
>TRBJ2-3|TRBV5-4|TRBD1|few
CASSPRDRGPTDTQYF
TGTGCCAGCAGCCCCCGGGACAGGGGGCCCACAGATACGCAGTATTTT
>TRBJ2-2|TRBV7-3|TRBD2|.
CASSLTLGEGTGELFF
TGTGCCAGCAGCTTAACTTTAGGGGAGGGGACCGGGGAGCTGTTTTTT
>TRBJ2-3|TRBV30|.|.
CAWRSGDTQYF
TGTGCCTGGAGGTCGGGAGATACGCAGTATTTT
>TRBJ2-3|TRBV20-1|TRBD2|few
CSASISGVTDTQYF
TGCAGTGCTAGCATTAGCGGGGTAACAGATACGCAGTATTTT
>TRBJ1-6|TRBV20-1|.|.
CSARERAHGNSPLHF
TGCAGTGCTAGAGAAAGGGCTCATGGGAATTCACCCCTCCACTTT
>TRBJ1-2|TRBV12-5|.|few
CASGYREGAYGYTF
TGTGCTAGTGGCTACAGGGAGGGAGCCTATGGCTACACCTTC
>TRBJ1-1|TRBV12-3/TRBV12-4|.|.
CASSLNPSGAEAFF
TGTGCCAGCAGTTTGAACCCGTCGGGCGCTGAAGCTTTCTTT
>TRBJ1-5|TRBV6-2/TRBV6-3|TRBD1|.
CASSYSRDRASGNQPQHF
TGTGCCAGCAGTTACTCCCGGGACAGGGCGTCTGGGAATCAGCCCCAGCATTTT
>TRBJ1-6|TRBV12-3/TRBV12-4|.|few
CASIHQSSYNSPLHF
TGTGCCAGCATCCACCAAAGCTCCTATAATTCACCCCTCCACTTT
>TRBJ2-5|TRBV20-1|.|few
CSALMGSVSQYF
TGCAGTGCCCTGATGGGGTCGGTTTCCCAGTACTTC
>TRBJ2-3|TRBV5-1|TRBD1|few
CASSLGTVRSDTQYF
TGCGCCAGCAGCCTGGGGACAGTGCGTTCAGATACGCAGTATTTT
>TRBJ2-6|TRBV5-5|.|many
CASSLRLSYSGANVLTF
TGTGCCAGCAGCTTAAGGCTGTCGTATTCTGGGGCCAACGTCCTGACTTTC
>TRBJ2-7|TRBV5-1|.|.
CASSLRQTSYEQYF
TGCGCCAGCAGCTTGCGACAAACCTCCTACGAGCAGTACTTC
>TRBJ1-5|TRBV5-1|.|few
CASSADGVSNQPQHF
TGCGCCAGCAGCGCGGACGGAGTTAGCAATCAGCCCCAGCATTTT
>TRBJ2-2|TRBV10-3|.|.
CAISDGRYTGELFF
TGTGCCATCAGTGACGGGCGATACACCGGGGAGCTGTTTTTT
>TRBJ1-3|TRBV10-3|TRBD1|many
CAISRDSSGNTIYF
TGTGCCATCAGTAGGGACAGCTCTGGAAACACCATATATTTT
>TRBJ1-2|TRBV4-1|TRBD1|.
CASSQEPQGANSYTF
TGCGCCAGCAGCCAAGAGCCCCAGGGGGCGAATAGCTACACCTTC
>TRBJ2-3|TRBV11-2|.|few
CASSLRFGYTDTQYF
TGTGCCAGCAGCCTAAGGTTCGGATACACAGATACGCAGTATTTT
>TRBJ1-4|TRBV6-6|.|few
CASSYSAGLEKLFF
TGTGCCAGCAGTTACTCGGCAGGTCTCGAAAAACTGTTTTTT
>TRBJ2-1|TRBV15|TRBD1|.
CATRAGTGGNEQFF
TGTGCCACCAGGGCCGGGACAGGGGGTAATGAGCAGTTCTTC
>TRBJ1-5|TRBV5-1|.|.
CASSLGVGGQPQHF
TGCGCCAGCAGCTTGGGTGTGGGTGGGCAGCCCCAGCATTTT
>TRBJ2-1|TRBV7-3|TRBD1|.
CASSSPGTGNNEQFF
TGTGCCAGCAGCTCCCCCGGGACAGGGAACAATGAGCAGTTCTTC
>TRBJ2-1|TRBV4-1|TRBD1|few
CASSQVGQGKRFF
TGCGCCAGCAGCCAAGTGGGACAGGGGAAGCGGTTCTTC
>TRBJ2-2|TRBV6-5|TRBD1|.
CASSYSSGQGTGELFF
TGTGCCAGCAGTTACTCGTCGGGACAGGGCACCGGGGAGCTGTTTTTT
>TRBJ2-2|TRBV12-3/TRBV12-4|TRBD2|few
CAAAGDTGELFF
TGTGCCGCCGCGGGGGACACCGGGGAGCTGTTTTTT
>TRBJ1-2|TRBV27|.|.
CASSLYFEYGYTF
TGTGCCAGCAGTTTATACTTTGAATATGGCTACACCTTC
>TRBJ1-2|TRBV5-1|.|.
CASSPGGDRPLGYTF
TGCGCCAGCAGCCCGGGGGGAGACAGACCCCTTGGCTACACCTTC
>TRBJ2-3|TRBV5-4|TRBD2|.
CASSQGLAGGDTQYF
TGTGCCAGCAGCCAGGGACTAGCGGGGGGAGATACGCAGTATTTT
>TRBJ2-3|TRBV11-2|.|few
CASSPGGFLDTQYF
TGTGCCAGCAGCCCAGGCGGGTTTCTTGATACGCAGTATTTT
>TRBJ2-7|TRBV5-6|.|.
CASSYRETGYEQYF
TGTGCCAGCAGCTACAGGGAAACAGGCTACGAGCAGTACTTC
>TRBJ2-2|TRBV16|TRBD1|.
CASSPQGFNTGELFF
TGTGCCAGCAGCCCACAGGGGTTTAACACCGGGGAGCTGTTTTTT